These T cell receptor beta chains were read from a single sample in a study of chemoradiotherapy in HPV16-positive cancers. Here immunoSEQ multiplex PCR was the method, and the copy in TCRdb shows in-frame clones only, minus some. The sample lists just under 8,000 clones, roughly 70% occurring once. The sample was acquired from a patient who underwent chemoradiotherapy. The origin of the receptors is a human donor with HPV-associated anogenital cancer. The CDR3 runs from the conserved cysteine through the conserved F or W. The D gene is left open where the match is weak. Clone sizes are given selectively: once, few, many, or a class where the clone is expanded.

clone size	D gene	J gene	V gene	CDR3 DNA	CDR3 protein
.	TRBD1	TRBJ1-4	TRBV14	TGTGCCAGCAGCCCTATCCGGGGACAGGGTGAAAAACTGTTTTTT	CASSPIRGQGEKLFF
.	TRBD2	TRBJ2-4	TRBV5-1	TGCGCCAGCAGCCAGGGACTAGCGGGAGGTTGGGAAACTGGGAACATTCAGTACTTC	CASSQGLAGGWETGNIQYF
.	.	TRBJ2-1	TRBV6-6	TGTGCCAGCACGGGATACGGACATGATGAGCAGTTCTTC	CASTGYGHDEQFF
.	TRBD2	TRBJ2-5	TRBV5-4	TGTGCCAGCAGCTTGGTTGGCCTAGCGGGAGTGGGAGAGACCCAGTACTTC	CASSLVGLAGVGETQYF
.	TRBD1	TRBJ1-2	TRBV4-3	TGCGCCAGCAGCCAAGACCGGACAGGGAGGGACTACACCTTC	CASSQDRTGRDYTF
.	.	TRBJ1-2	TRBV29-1	TGCAGCGTTGTACCCGAGTTCTCTCAAGGTGGCTACACCTTC	CSVVPEFSQGGYTF
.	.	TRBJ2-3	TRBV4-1	TGCGCCAGCAGCCAACCCGGGTCCAGGTCAGATACGCAGTATTTT	CASSQPGSRSDTQYF
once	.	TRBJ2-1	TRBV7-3	TGTGCCAGCAGCTTAAGGCCGAAGGGACTTCACAATGAGCAGTTCTTC	CASSLRPKGLHNEQFF
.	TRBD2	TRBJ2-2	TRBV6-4	TGTGCCAGCAGTGACCAGACTAGCCCAGCCGGGGAGCTGTTTTTT	CASSDQTSPAGELFF
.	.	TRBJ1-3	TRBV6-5	TGTGCCAGCAGTTCCGGGACGGGCGCTGAGGGTCACACCATATATTTT	CASSSGTGAEGHTIYF
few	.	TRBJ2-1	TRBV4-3	TGCGCCAGCAGCCAAGATCAACCGGGAAGGAATGAGCAGTTCTTC	CASSQDQPGRNEQFF
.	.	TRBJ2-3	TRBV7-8	TGTGCCAGCAGCGACGGACAGCCTAGGGCAGATACGCAGTATTTT	CASSDGQPRADTQYF
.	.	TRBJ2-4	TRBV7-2	TGTGCCAGCAGCTTAGGCGGGGGCAGGGCCAAAAACATTCAGTACTTC	CASSLGGGRAKNIQYF
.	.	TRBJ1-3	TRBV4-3	TGCGCCAGCAGCCGAGTCTCCCTTAGGGGACTCCAGGCTGGAAACACCATATATTTT	CASSRVSLRGLQAGNTIYF
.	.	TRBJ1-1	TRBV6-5	TGTGCCAGCAGTTACTCGAATTTCGAAAACACTGAAGCTTTCTTT	CASSYSNFENTEAFF
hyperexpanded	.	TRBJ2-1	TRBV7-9	TGTGCCAGCAGCTCAACGCGGGCCTATGGGAATGAGCAGTTCTTC	CASSSTRAYGNEQFF
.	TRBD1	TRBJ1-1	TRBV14	TGTGCCAGCAGCCAGGGGCGGACAGGGAGGACTGAAGCTTTCTTT	CASSQGRTGRTEAFF
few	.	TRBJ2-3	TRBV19	TGTGCCAGTAGTGCGGGACAACCGCAGTATTTT	CASSAGQPQYF
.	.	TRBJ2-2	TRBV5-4	TGTGCCAGCAGGCCAGGGGTCGTTACCGGGGAGCTGTTTTTT	CASRPGVVTGELFF
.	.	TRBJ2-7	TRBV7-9	TGTGCCAGCAGCTTAGGCAGGACCTACGAGCAGTACTTC	CASSLGRTYEQYF
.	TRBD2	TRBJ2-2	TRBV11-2	TGTGCCAGCAGCCCCGGGCTGCGGCTAGCGGGGACCGGGGAGCTGTTTTTT	CASSPGLRLAGTGELFF
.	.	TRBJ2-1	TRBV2	TGTGCCAGCAGTCTCGACGTTCGGGACGGACAGTTCTTC	CASSLDVRDGQFF
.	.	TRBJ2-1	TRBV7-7	TGTGCTAGCAGCTCTGGGGGGGGCTGGGAGCAGTTCTTC	CASSSGGGWEQFF
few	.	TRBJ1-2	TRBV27	TGTGCCAGCAATGGGGTAGGGGGGCGCGACGGCTATGGCTACACCTTC	CASNGVGGRDGYGYTF
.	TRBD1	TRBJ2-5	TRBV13	TGTGCCAGCAGCTCCCGACAGGGGCGAGGAGAGACCCAGTACTTC	CASSSRQGRGETQYF